This entry concerns a single TCR beta chain. Its antigen is not identified. The time point is: cycle 4 day 1 (C4D1), after more than five weeks of nivolumab. Each patient's relapse followed autologous stem cell transplantation, and brentuximab vedotin exposure varied. The sample belongs to a study of PD-1 blockade in classical Hodgkin lymphoma. TCRdb keeps only in-frame clones here, not all; method: immunoSEQ multiplex PCR. The repertoire holds about 64,000 clones, with 91% as singletons. Notes on the study in general: Repertoire differences lack defined causes, possibly disease activity or prior therapy.

Deletions cut 8 bases from V and 9 bases from J, with 19 bases between. There are 13 residues in the CDR3. Germline V gene lookup returns CDR1 WSHSY and CDR2 SAAADI. V is TRBV10-2 and J is TRBJ1-1; D not resolved. The clonotype originates from a human donor with classical Hodgkin lymphoma. This specimen was peripheral blood mononuclear cells (PBMCs), taken before the fourth cycle of nivolumab. The DNA for the CDR3 is TGCGCCAGCGGCCCAGAAAGGGCAGCGCAAGCTTTCTTT. Its protein is CASGPERAAQAFF.